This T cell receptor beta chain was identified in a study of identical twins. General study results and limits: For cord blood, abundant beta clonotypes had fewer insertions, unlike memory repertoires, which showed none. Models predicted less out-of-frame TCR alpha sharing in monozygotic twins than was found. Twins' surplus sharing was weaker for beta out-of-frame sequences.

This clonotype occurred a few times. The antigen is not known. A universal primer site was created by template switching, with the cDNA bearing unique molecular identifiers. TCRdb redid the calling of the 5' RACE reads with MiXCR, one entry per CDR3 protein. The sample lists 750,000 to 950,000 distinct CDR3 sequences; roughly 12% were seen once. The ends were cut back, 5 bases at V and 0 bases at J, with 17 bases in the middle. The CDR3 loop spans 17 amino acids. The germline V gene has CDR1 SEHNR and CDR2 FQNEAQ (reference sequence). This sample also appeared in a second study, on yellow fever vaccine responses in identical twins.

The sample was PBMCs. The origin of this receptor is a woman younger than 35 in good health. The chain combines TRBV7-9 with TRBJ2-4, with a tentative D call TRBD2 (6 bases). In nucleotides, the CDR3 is TGTGCCAGCAGCGCCCGGGGACTTTTACTAGCCAAAAACATTCAGTACTTC. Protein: CASSARGLLLAKNIQYF.